The subject of this entry is one T cell receptor (beta chain). Its specificity is not known. These data originate in a study of cytomegalovirus exposure and HLA in healthy donors. Study-wide context: It was reported in a later analysis that the same platform had been used for the roughly 130 validation repertoires as for the 666 first-cohort repertoires.

Overall study findings and caveats: In vitro data verified a few CMV-associated chains as specific for CMV antigens. Among TCR beta chains, those listed as cytomegalovirus-associated numbered approximately 150. Generally TCR sequences proved uncommon, though certain public TCRs appeared in numerous donors.

Profiling relied on immunoSEQ multiplex PCR, and the TCRdb table lists in-frame clones only, not all of them. The profile shows approximately 280,000 clones, 86% of them singletons. CDR3 length equals 14 residues. With 5 bases clipped from V and 9 bases from J, the junction kept 5 bases outside the gene matches. Germline V lookup: CDR1 LNHDA, CDR2 SQIVND (reference sequence). The TCR was taken from a young woman in good health and CMV-seronegative. Sequenced input: PBMCs. The chain has TRBV19 and TRBJ2-1, with 12 nucleotides matching TRBD2. CDR3 nucleotide sequence: TGTGCCAGTAGTCCCGGACTAGCGGGACTTGAGCAGTTCTTC. This sequence encodes CASSPGLAGLEQFF.